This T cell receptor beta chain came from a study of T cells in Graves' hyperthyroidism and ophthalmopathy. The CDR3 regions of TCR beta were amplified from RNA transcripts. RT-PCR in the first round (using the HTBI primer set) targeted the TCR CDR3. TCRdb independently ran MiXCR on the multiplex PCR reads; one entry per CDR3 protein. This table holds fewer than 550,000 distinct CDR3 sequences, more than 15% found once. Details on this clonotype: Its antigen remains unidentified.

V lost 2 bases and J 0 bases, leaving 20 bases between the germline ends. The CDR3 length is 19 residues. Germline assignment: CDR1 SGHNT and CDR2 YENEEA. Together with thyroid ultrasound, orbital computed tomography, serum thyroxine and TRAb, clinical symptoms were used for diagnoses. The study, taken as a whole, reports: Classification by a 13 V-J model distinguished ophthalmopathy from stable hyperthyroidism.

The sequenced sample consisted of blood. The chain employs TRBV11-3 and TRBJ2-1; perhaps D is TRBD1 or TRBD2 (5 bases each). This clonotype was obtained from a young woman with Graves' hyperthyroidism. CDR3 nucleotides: TGTGCCAGCAGCTTATACCCGGGACCGAGGACACACTCCTACAATGAGCAGTTCTTC. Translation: CASSLYPGPRTHSYNEQFF.